The 10 T cell receptor beta chains reported below all come from one sample, sequenced in a study of response to subunit inactivated influenza vaccine. TCRdb re-called the RT-PCR reads with MiXCR, one entry per CDR3 protein. This table has around 500,000 distinct CDR3 sequences, around 9.9% appearing once. The sample in question was PBMCs from blood, obtained 35 to 45 days after vaccination. These receptors were taken from a man aged 50 to 60 who received an inactivated influenza vaccine.

The rearrangement joins TRBV20-1 to TRBJ1-2; the D is unclear. Looked up from germline, CDR1 is DFQATT and CDR2 is SNEGSKA (reference sequence). V dropped 1 base and J dropped 8 bases, with 11 bases sitting between them. The CDR3 consists of 12 residues. DNA for the CDR3: TGCAGTGCTAGAGGCCCAGTGGGGGGCTACACCTTC. It encodes CSARGPVGGYTF.

In this sample, this clonotype turned up a few times. This chain's CDR3 is CASSSTPDRFYYEQYF. DNA of the CDR3: TGTGCCAGCAGTTCCACGCCGGACAGGTTCTACTACGAGCAGTACTTC. This chain uses TRBV6-5 with TRBJ2-7, with 7 bases matching TRBD1. Trimming took 4 bases from V and 3 from J; bases not matched to a gene: 12. CDR1 and CDR2 from the germline V gene are MNHEY and SVGAGI. The CDR3 runs 16 residues.

This clonotype was counted between two and nine times. The rearrangement uses TRBV28 and TRBJ2-7; 11 bases agree with TRBD2. The CDR3 sequence is 14 residues long. J was trimmed by 5 bases and V by 1 base; bases with no gene match: 1. The germline gives CDR1 MDHEN, CDR2 SYDVKM. The CDR3 loop reads CASSLLTSGNEQYF. CDR3 bases: TGTGCCAGCAGTTTATTGACTAGCGGGAACGAGCAGTACTTC.

The chain uses TRBV5-5 and TRBJ2-3; TRBD2 aligns across 9 bases. The V gene's germline CDR1 is SGHKS and CDR2 YYEKEE (reference sequence). V lost 4 bases to trimming and J lost 4 bases; unmatched junction nucleotides: 16. The CDR3 totals 18 residues. The CDR3 loop is CASSAGGRRQERADTQYF. DNA of the CDR3: TGTGCCAGCAGCGCGGGAGGGAGGCGACAGGAAAGAGCAGATACGCAGTATTTT.

This clonotype was observed a few times. The V gene is TRBV6-1, the J gene TRBJ1-5; 9 bases fit TRBD1. Germline trimming cut 7 bases from V and 9 bases from J; bases unmatched to any gene: 10. Germline V gives CDR1 MNHNS, CDR2 SASEGT. The CDR3 is 14 amino acids. The CDR3 loop reads CASTVGQGSSPQHF. Here the CDR3 DNA reads TGTGCCAGCACGGTGGGACAGGGTTCTTCGCCCCAGCATTTT.

The rearrangement links TRBV5-1 to TRBJ2-5, with 7 bases identical to TRBD2. Germline lookup yields CDR1 SGHRS and CDR2 YFSETQ. The CDR3 consists of 19 residues. The J segment lost 2 bases and the V segment lost 0 bases, leaving 16 bases of the junction unmatched. This chain's CDR3 is CASSLVWTPGRASQETQYF. CDR3 DNA: TGCGCCAGCAGCTTGGTTTGGACACCGGGGAGGGCCTCTCAAGAGACCCAGTACTTC.

This clonotype was recorded at least ten times. The rearrangement uses TRBV12-3 or TRBV12-4 and TRBJ2-1; 7 bases match TRBD1. With 5 bases clipped from V and 3 bases from J, the junction kept 10 bases outside the gene matches. The CDR3 has 16 residues. The CDR3 sequence is CASSRPPGQIYNEQFF. DNA for the CDR3: TGTGCCAGCAGTCGGCCGCCGGGACAGATCTACAATGAGCAGTTCTTC.

In this sample, this clonotype turned up many times. The rearrangement joins TRBV7-2 to TRBJ1-2; a weak D match, TRBD1 (5 bases). Germline V gene sequence: CDR1 SGHTA, CDR2 FQGNSA. This CDR3 region has 15 residues. Trimming stripped 5 bases from V and 1 base from J, with 14 bases between. CDR3: CASSPDRGFNYGYTF. The CDR3 nucleotides are TGTGCCAGCAGCCCCGACCGGGGGTTTAACTATGGCTACACCTTC.

This clonotype was seen a handful of times. The rearrangement joins TRBV2 to TRBJ2-2, with 7 nucleotides matching TRBD1. Germline trimming cut 2 bases from V and 2 bases from J; bases unmatched to any gene: 2. The CDR3 has 15 residues. Germline V CDR1 and CDR2: SNHLY, FYNNEI. Here the CDR3 reads CASSERTGNTGELFF. The DNA of the CDR3 is TGTGCCAGCAGTGAAAGGACAGGCAACACCGGGGAGCTGTTTTTT. The full variable domain, with the rest looked up from reference TRBV2 and TRBJ2-2, is EPEVTQTPSHQVTQMGQEVILRCVPISNHLYFYWYRQILGQKVEFLVSFYNNEISEKSEIFDDQFSVERPDGSNFTLKIRSTKLEDSAMYFCASSERTGNTGELFFGEGSRLTVL.

In this sample, this clonotype turned up many times. The chain uses TRBV29-1 and TRBJ1-1; tentative D call: TRBD1 (6 bases). V was shortened by 6 bases and J by 1 base, with 18 bases between the two germline ends. This CDR3 has 15 amino acids. Germline values: CDR1 SQVTM, CDR2 ANQGSEA. CDR3 sequence: CSVPGGRGQNTEAFF. DNA of the CDR3: TGCAGCGTCCCCGGGGGCAGAGGCCAGAACACTGAAGCTTTCTTT. The variable domain in full, with the rest retrieved from reference TRBV29-1 and TRBJ1-1, is SAVISQKPSRDICQRGTSLTIQCQVDSQVTMMFWYRQQPGQSLTLIATANQGSEATYESGFVIDKFPISRPNLTFSTLTVSNMSPEDSSIYLCSVPGGRGQNTEAFFGQGTRLTVV.